This entry concerns a single T cell receptor (beta chain). The entry originates in a study of blood T cell repertoires in COVID-19. Authors' processing steps: Amplification of reference gene primers was used by the study to estimate nucleated cell counts. Clones were read by immunoSEQ multiplex PCR, and TCRdb kept only the in-frame ones, dropping some. V, J and clone size reflect that table, while D and trimming were determined from the DNA. The sample has some 130,000 clones, around 87% seen once. Germline V gene lookup returns CDR1 SGHRS and CDR2 YFSETQ. The CDR3 is 15 amino acids. The junction had 5 bases not matched to a gene; V was cut back by 3 bases and J by 4 bases.

Specimen: peripheral blood. The V and J genes are TRBV5-1 and TRBJ2-5, with 11 bases matching TRBD1. The receptor comes from a man between 45 and 60 years old with active COVID-19. This CDR3 is CASSSGTGGLETQYF. The CDR3 bases are TGCGCCAGCAGCTCCGGGACAGGGGGTTTAGAGACCCAGTACTTC.